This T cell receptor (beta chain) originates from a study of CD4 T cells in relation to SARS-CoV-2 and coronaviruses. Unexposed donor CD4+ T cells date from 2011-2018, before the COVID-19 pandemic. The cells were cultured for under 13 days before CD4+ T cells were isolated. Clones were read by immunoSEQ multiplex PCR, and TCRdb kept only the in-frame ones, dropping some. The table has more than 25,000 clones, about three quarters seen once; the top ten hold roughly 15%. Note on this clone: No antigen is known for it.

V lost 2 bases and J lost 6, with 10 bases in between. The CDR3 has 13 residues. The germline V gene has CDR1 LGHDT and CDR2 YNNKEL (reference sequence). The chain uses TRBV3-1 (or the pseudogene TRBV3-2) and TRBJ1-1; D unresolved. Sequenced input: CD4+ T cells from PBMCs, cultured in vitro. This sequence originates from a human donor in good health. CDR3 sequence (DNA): TGTGCCAGCAGCCAATGGTTCGGTTCTGAAGCTTTCTTT. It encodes CASSQWFGSEAFF.